This TCR beta chain came from a study of cytomegalovirus exposure and HLA in healthy donors. Overall study findings and caveats: In a later analysis, HLA-C alleles had the fewest associated TCRs, DRB1 alleles the most. Across donors, presence/absence analyses took sequencing depth to be roughly uniform.

As regards this clone: Antigen: not known.

PCR amplification relied on 60 Vbeta primers (plus 13 Jbeta primers). Clones were sequenced by immunoSEQ multiplex PCR, and TCRdb holds only the in-frame ones, with some missing. The sample table includes 65,000 to 95,000 clones. Germline CDR1 reads SGHTA; CDR2 reads FQGNSA. The length of the CDR3 is 16 residues. J lost 4 bases, V lost 1 base, and 7 bases had no gene match. This chain connects TRBV7-2 to TRBJ2-1; 7 bases line up with TRBD2. This TCR came from a female donor in good health and CMV-seropositive. The sequencing input was PBMCs. CDR3 region: CASSLGAGRQYNEQFF. CDR3 in DNA: TGTGCCAGCAGCTTAGGAGCGGGGCGTCAGTACAATGAGCAGTTCTTC.